This TCR beta chain was retrieved from a study of blood T cell repertoires in COVID-19. Across the study: Samples came from the United States, Italy and Spain, spanning acute and convalescent COVID-19.

Many counts were recorded for this clone. Participants had their cohort set by participant-reported clinical history. All recovered Cohort 3 donors got two negative PCRs, got clearance, or saw symptom resolution. Repertoires were generated with immunoSEQ multiplex PCR, while TCRdb's copy carries only in-frame clones and drops some. The sample consists of approximately 270,000 clones, 80% to 90% of them appearing once. The CDR3 totals 16 residues. The J segment lost 7 bases and the V segment lost 3 bases, leaving 7 bases of the junction unmatched. CDR1 SGHDT and CDR2 YYEEEE come from the germline V gene.

The sequencing input was PBMCs or T cells enriched from blood (not recorded which). This receptor was identified in a woman in her 30s who had recovered from COVID-19. J is TRBJ1-4 and V is TRBV5-6; 12 positions match TRBD1. This chain's CDR3 is CASSSGTGGWGEKLFF. CDR3 sequence (DNA): TGTGCCAGCAGCTCCGGGACAGGGGGCTGGGGTGAAAAACTGTTTTTT. The variable domain in full, completed from reference TRBV5-6 and TRBJ1-4, reads DAGVTQSPTHLIKTRGQQVTLRCSPKSGHDTVSWYQQALGQGPQFIFQYYEEEERQRGNFPDRFSGHQFPNYSSELNVNALLLGDSALYLCASSSGTGGWGEKLFFGSGTQLSVL.